These 31 T cell receptor beta chains were all obtained from the same sample, sequenced in a study of CD8 T cells in ankylosing spondylitis. One entry per CDR3 protein, called by TCRdb with MiXCR from the 5' RACE reads. The table lists more than 250,000 distinct CDR3 sequences, approximately 10% of them singletons, with roughly 9% in the top ten. Sequencing was carried out using blood, either unsorted or a sorted T cell fraction (not recorded which). All receptors derive from a female donor with ankylosing spondylitis or in good health (not recorded which).

The sample holds many counts of this clonotype. This sequence joins TRBV4-1 and TRBJ1-2, with a tentative D call TRBD1 (5 bases). Germline V gene sequence: CDR1 MGHRA, CDR2 YSYEKL. Trimming cost V 1 base and J 6 bases, with 15 bases left between them. This CDR3 is 15 amino acids long. The CDR3 DNA follows: TGCGCCAGCAGCCAAGGCCCCCCGGGGCCCGATGGCTACACCTTC. Its translation: CASSQGPPGPDGYTF.

This clonotype was seen more than once but under ten times. The V call is TRBV5-6, the J call TRBJ2-1, with D possibly being TRBD2 (6 bases). V lost 3 bases and J lost 8, with 21 bases in between. The CDR3 extends over 16 amino acids. Germline loops: CDR1 SGHDT, CDR2 YYEEEE. The CDR3 DNA reads TGTGCCAGCAGCTCGTGGGAGGCCGCCAGCCTCGATGAGCAGTTCTTC. This translates into CASSSWEAASLDEQFF.

This clonotype was seen ten or more times. The rearrangement links TRBV28 to TRBJ2-1, with TRBD1 matching over 9 bases. Germline V gives CDR1 MDHEN, CDR2 SYDVKM. The trim removed 6 bases at V and 6 bases at J, leaving 9 bases unmatched. There are 15 residues in the CDR3. The CDR3 sequence is CASSRSGTGINEQFF. For the CDR3, the DNA is TGTGCCAGCAGCCGCTCCGGGACAGGGATCAATGAGCAGTTCTTC.

This clonotype showed up just a few times. This chain uses TRBV15 with TRBJ1-1; D may be TRBD1 (6 bases). V was trimmed by 0 bases and J by 8 bases, leaving 13 bases between them. The V gene's germline CDR1 is LNHNV and CDR2 YYDKDF (reference sequence). The CDR3 loop spans 14 amino acids. The CDR3 loop reads CATSRDQGGVEAFF. CDR3 bases: TGTGCCACCAGCAGAGATCAAGGGGGAGTGGAAGCTTTCTTT.

This clonotype has just a few counts. The chain has TRBV5-1 and TRBJ2-5, with D possibly being TRBD1 (5 bases). Trimming removed 3 bases at V and 1 base at J, with 10 bases between. The length of the CDR3 is 14 residues. In germline, CDR1 is SGHRS, CDR2 YFSETQ. The CDR3 region has the DNA TGCGCCAGCAGCTCTTGGGGCAGCCAAGAGACCCAGTACTTC. This sequence encodes CASSSWGSQETQYF.

This clonotype was observed many times. The rearrangement joins TRBV7-2 to TRBJ1-4; D gene ambiguous. Deletions cut 2 bases from V and 1 base from J, with 8 bases between. Germline CDR1 is SGHTA and CDR2 is FQGNSA. The CDR3 has 15 residues. The CDR3 is CASSLYLQTNEKLFF. CDR3 DNA: TGTGCCAGCAGCTTATATCTGCAAACTAATGAAAAACTGTTTTTT.

Ten or more counts support this clonotype. The chain combines TRBV20-1 with TRBJ2-3; possibly TRBD1 for D (6 bases). CDR1 DFQATT and CDR2 SNEGSKA come from the germline V gene (reference sequence). The V end was cut by 0 bases, the J end by 2 bases, with 9 bases between. CDR3 length: 14 residues. CDR3 region: CSAREQGLTDTQYF. CDR3 nucleotide sequence: TGCAGTGCTAGAGAACAGGGCCTCACAGATACGCAGTATTTT.

This clonotype was observed many times. The rearrangement links TRBV9 to TRBJ2-3, with 7 bases that match TRBD1. The CDR3 length is 14 residues. The germline V gene has CDR1 SGDLS and CDR2 YYNGEE. The V gene end was trimmed by 7 bases and the J gene end by 2 bases; junction bases not matched to a gene: 7. The CDR3 loop reads CASSPGQHTDTQYF. In DNA, the CDR3 is TGTGCCAGCTCGCCGGGACAGCACACAGATACGCAGTATTTT. The full variable domain, in which reference TRBV9 and TRBJ2-3 provide the parts outside the CDR3, is DSGVTQTPKHLITATGQRVTLRCSPRSGDLSVYWYQQSLDQGLQFLIQYYNGEERAKGNILERFSAQQFPDLHSELNLSSLELGDSALYFCASSPGQHTDTQYFGPGTRLTVL.

This clonotype came up many times. The CDR3 DNA follows: TGTGCCAGCAGTTTGGGCAGAAGGCCCACTGAAGCTTTCTTT. Translation gives CASSLGRRPTEAFF. The chain uses TRBV12-3 or TRBV12-4 and TRBJ1-1; D is ambiguous. Trimming stripped 3 bases from V and 4 bases from J, with 12 bases between. This CDR3 contains 14 residues.

The chain joins TRBV7-3 to TRBJ2-3; D possibly corresponds to TRBD2 (6 bases). Germline CDR1 is SGHTA and CDR2 is FQGTGA. Deletions cut 5 bases from V and 0 bases from J, with 15 bases between. The CDR3 sequence is 16 residues long. The CDR3 sequence: CASSPYLGGSTDTQYF. CDR3 DNA sequence: TGTGCCAGCAGCCCCTACCTGGGGGGAAGCACAGATACGCAGTATTTT.

This clonotype was detected ten times or more. This chain connects TRBV28 to TRBJ1-5; TRBD1 might be the D (5 bases). Trimming stripped 6 bases from V and 5 bases from J, with 14 bases between. The CDR3 covers 14 residues. CDR1 and CDR2 from the germline V gene are MDHEN and SYDVKM. CDR3 coding DNA: TGTGCCAGCAGCCCGCTGGGGGTGGATCAGCCCCAGCATTTT. This codes for CASSPLGVDQPQHF.

This clonotype was seen at least ten times. The chain joins TRBV6-5 to TRBJ1-1; D ambiguous. CDR1 MNHEY and CDR2 SVGAGI come from the germline V gene. V was trimmed by 5 bases and J by 0 bases, leaving 4 bases between them. The CDR3 covers 12 residues. The CDR3 DNA follows: TGTGCCAGCAGTCGCTTGAACACTGAAGCTTTCTTT. This encodes CASSRLNTEAFF.

This clonotype was counted ten times or more. The chain uses TRBV15 and TRBJ2-7; D gene uncertain. V dropped 1 base and J dropped 6 bases, with 7 bases sitting between them. The CDR3 is 12 residues long. Germline V gene lookup returns CDR1 LNHNV and CDR2 YYDKDF (reference sequence). The chain's CDR3 is CATSRGHLEQYF. CDR3 coding DNA: TGTGCCACCAGCAGAGGTCACCTCGAGCAGTACTTC.

This clonotype was seen many times. V is TRBV18 and J is TRBJ1-1; D is ambiguous. Trimming shortened V by 3 bases and J by 4 bases, and 9 bases separated the two germline ends. CDR1 KGHSH and CDR2 LQKENI come from the germline V gene. This CDR3 is built from 13 residues. This chain's CDR3 is CASSPSQSTEAFF. As DNA, the CDR3 is TGTGCCAGCTCACCTTCTCAGAGCACTGAAGCTTTCTTT. The full variable domain, in which reference TRBV18 and TRBJ1-1 provide the parts outside the CDR3, is NAGVMQNPRHLVRRRGQEARLRCSPMKGHSHVYWYRQLPEEGLKFMVYLQKENIIDESGMPKERFSAEFPKEGPSILRIQQVVRGDSAAYFCASSPSQSTEAFFGQGTRLTVV.

This clonotype was counted many times. The V gene is TRBV27, the J gene TRBJ1-5; 11 bases line up with TRBD1. Germline V CDR1 and CDR2: MNHEY, SMNVEV (reference sequence). Trimming at V came to 5 bases and at J to 6 bases, leaving 12 bases not matched to a gene. This CDR3 has 17 amino acids. The CDR3 reads CASSPFTGQGAGQPQHF. The CDR3 nucleotides read TGTGCCAGCAGTCCCTTCACCGGACAGGGGGCGGGTCAGCCCCAGCATTTT.

Comment on this clonotype: The CDR3 end shows no conserved phenylalanine or tryptophan, and so a read error is likely. This rearrangement joins TRBV7-2 to TRBJ2-3; D remains unclear. V dropped 0 bases and J dropped 2 bases, with 12 bases sitting between them. Germline V lookup: CDR1 SGHTA, CDR2 FQGNSA. The CDR3 loop spans 16 amino acids. CDR3: CASSLALSTPTDTQYL. CDR3 bases: TGTGCCAGCAGCTTAGCCCTTTCCACCCCCACAGATACGCAGTATTTA.

This clonotype was found many times. V and J are TRBV27 and TRBJ1-2; possible D gene TRBD1, 6 bases. Between the trimmed V and J ends, which lost 2 bases and 6 bases, there was a span of 10 bases. The germline CDR1 and CDR2 sequences are MNHEY and SMNVEV (reference sequence). CDR3 length: 13 amino acids. The CDR3 reads CASSLTHRDGYTF. The CDR3, as DNA: TGTGCCAGCAGTTTAACCCACAGGGATGGCTACACCTTC.

The chain employs TRBV6-2 or TRBV6-3 and TRBJ1-1, with D tentatively TRBD1 (5 bases). Germline CDR1 reads MNHEY; CDR2 reads SVGEGT. This CDR3 is built from 13 residues. V gave up 7 bases and J gave up 9 bases, with 18 bases separating them. The CDR3 region is CASTSTGALKAFF. CDR3 bases: TGTGCCAGCACTTCTACAGGAGCGCTGAAAGCTTTCTTT.

This clonotype was counted at least ten times. CDR3 DNA: TGTGCCAGCAGCCCGTTCCCCACAGAGACCCAGTACTTC. Protein: CASSPFPTETQYF. The V and J genes are TRBV7-2 and TRBJ2-5; D remains unclear. The CDR3 has 13 residues. Germline-derived CDR1 and CDR2 are SGHTA and FQGNSA. Trimming left V 5 bases short and J 4 bases short, with 11 bases between.

This clonotype was seen ten or more times. The V call is TRBV15, the J call TRBJ2-1; D is perhaps TRBD2 (6 bases). Between the trimmed V and J ends, which lost 10 bases and 0 bases, there was a span of 16 bases. CDR3 length: 15 amino acids. Germline V gene sequence: CDR1 LNHNV, CDR2 YYDKDF (reference sequence). The CDR3 nucleotides read TGTGCCATAATGGGAGGCCGGAGCTCCTACAATGAGCAGTTCTTC. This gives the protein CAIMGGRSSYNEQFF.

The gene calls are TRBV28 and TRBJ2-2; perhaps TRBD2 as D (6 bases). V gave up 7 bases and J gave up 4 bases, with 22 bases separating them. Germline-derived CDR1 and CDR2 are MDHEN and SYDVKM. The CDR3 contains 17 residues. The CDR3 reads CASTPARGAGFTGELFF. The CDR3 DNA sequence: TGTGCCAGCACCCCCGCCCGGGGCGCGGGATTCACCGGGGAGCTGTTTTTT. Supplemented by reference TRBV28 and TRBJ2-2, the full variable domain reads DVKVTQSSRYLVKRTGEKVFLECVQDMDHENMFWYRQDPGLGLRLIYFSYDVKMKEKGDIPEGYSVSREKKERFSLILESASTNQTSMYLCASTPARGAGFTGELFFGEGSRLTVL.

There are many counts of this clonotype. The chain combines TRBV20-1 with TRBJ1-2; D is unresolved. The CDR3 extends over 13 amino acids. Germline V gene data show CDR1 as DFQATT and CDR2 as SNEGSKA (reference sequence). V was trimmed by 3 bases and J by 4 bases, leaving 12 bases between them. For the CDR3, the DNA is TGCAGTGCTAGTGCGGGGTTGGGCTATGGCTACACCTTC. As protein: CSASAGLGYGYTF.

This clonotype was detected many times. CDR3 DNA sequence: TGTGCCAGCTCACAGCTGGGACAGTCTAACTATGGCTACACCTTC. Translation: CASSQLGQSNYGYTF. The chain recombines TRBV18 with TRBJ1-2, with TRBD1 matching 7 bases. Trimming at V came to 4 bases and at J to 0 bases, leaving 5 bases not matched to a gene. The CDR3 runs 15 residues. Germline V gene data show CDR1 as KGHSH and CDR2 as LQKENI.

The sample holds many counts of this clonotype. The chain combines TRBV20-1 with TRBJ1-4; 8 positions agree with TRBD1. Germline V gives CDR1 DFQATT, CDR2 SNEGSKA (reference sequence). The junction had 8 bases not matched to a gene; V was cut back by 6 bases and J by 8 bases. There are 13 residues in the CDR3. The CDR3 nucleotides are TGCAGTGCACAGGACAGGGCTGGGGAAAAACTGTTTTTT. Its translation is CSAQDRAGEKLFF.

This clonotype was detected ten times or more. The V call is TRBV12-3 or TRBV12-4, the J call TRBJ2-2; TRBD1 matches 11 bases. The V and J ends lost 7 bases and 3 bases, in that order; junction bases with no gene match: 4. This CDR3 is 15 amino acids long. The CDR3 DNA sequence: TGTGCCAGCACGCCGGGACAGGGGGACACCGGGGAGCTGTTTTTT. It codes for CASTPGQGDTGELFF.

CDR3 region: CSASLVGRGGPYNEQFF. DNA of the CDR3: TGCAGTGCCAGTCTAGTGGGGCGGGGGGGTCCCTACAATGAGCAGTTCTTC. The gene calls are TRBV20-1 and TRBJ2-1; 9 positions agree with TRBD2. The CDR3 is 17 amino acids. The germline CDR1 and CDR2 sequences are DFQATT and SNEGSKA (reference sequence). Trimming took 6 bases from V and 2 from J; bases not matched to a gene: 14.

This clonotype was detected many times. The rearrangement joins TRBV7-2 to TRBJ2-4, with a tentative D call TRBD2 (6 bases). The CDR3 extends over 15 amino acids. V lost 1 base and J 1 base, leaving 8 bases between the germline ends. In germline, CDR1 is SGHTA, CDR2 FQGNSA. The CDR3 spells CASSLGDFAKNIQYF. CDR3 bases: TGTGCCAGCAGCTTAGGGGACTTCGCCAAAAACATTCAGTACTTC.

This clonotype showed up many times. The chain couples TRBV12-3 or TRBV12-4 to TRBJ2-7; D is ambiguous. Trimming took 8 bases from V and 4 from J, leaving 9 bases between them. CDR3 length: 11 residues. The CDR3 DNA reads as TGTGCCAGCGGCCGGAGTTACGAGCAGTACTTC. It encodes CASGRSYEQYF.

This clonotype was picked up many times. J is TRBJ2-3 and V is TRBV28; 7 bases are a match to TRBD2. The ends lost 4 bases at V and 6 bases at J; junction bases unmatched: 10. Per the germline V gene, CDR1 is MDHEN and CDR2 is SYDVKM. The CDR3 is 15 residues long. CDR3 loop: CASSSGGIGRDTQYF. DNA for the CDR3: TGTGCCAGCAGTTCCGGCGGGATCGGGAGGGATACGCAGTATTTT.

This clonotype turned up a few times. J is TRBJ2-7 and V is TRBV5-1; unclear D gene. Between the trimmed V and J ends, which lost 2 bases and 0 bases, there was a span of 15 bases. Germline V gene data show CDR1 as SGHRS and CDR2 as YFSETQ. CDR3 size: 16 residues. The CDR3 bases are TGCGCCAGCAGCTTCACTCCGACTGGATCCTCCTACGAGCAGTACTTC. The encoded protein is CASSFTPTGSSYEQYF.

A remark on this clonotype: A read error may explain this, as a much larger clone is one base away. The rearrangement uses TRBV5-6 and TRBJ2-1; 10 nucleotides align to TRBD2. Germline assignment: CDR1 SGHDT and CDR2 YYEEEE. This CDR3 has 18 residues. CDR3 nucleotide sequence: TGTGCCATCAGCCCCGGGACTAGCGTTCAGAGCTCCTACAATGAGCAGTTCTTC. Protein product: CAISPGTSVQSSYNEQFF. Together with reference TRBV5-6 and TRBJ2-1, the CDR3 gives the full variable domain: DAGVTQSPTHLIKTRGQQVTLRCSPKSGHDTVSWYQQALGQGPQFIFQYYEEEERQRGNFPDRFSGHQFPNYSSELNVNALLLGDSALYLCAISPGTSVQSSYNEQFFGPGTRLTVL.